Described below is a single T cell receptor beta chain sequence and its context. At least one anti-epileptic drug was given before surgery. The sample is drawn from a study of brain T cells in children with intractable seizures. Libraries were prepared by immunoSEQ multiplex PCR; TCRdb keeps only in-frame clonotypes and omits some of them. The table includes tens of thousands of clones, around 96% detected once. The sample consisted of peripheral blood, taken at surgery. The TCR was taken from a boy in the first two years of life with focal cortical dysplasia and intractable seizures.

The CDR3 reads CASSGLGETTDTQYF. Written as DNA, the CDR3 is TGTGCCAGCAGTGGGCTAGGGGAAACCACAGATACGCAGTATTTT. The chain is built from TRBV6-2 or TRBV6-3 and TRBJ2-3; maybe TRBD1 (5 bases). CDR1 and CDR2 (germline): MNHEY, SVGEGT. This CDR3 contains 15 residues. Trimming took 5 bases from V and 2 from J, leaving 14 bases between them.